This T cell receptor (beta chain) appears in the sequencing data of a study of shared clonotypes between healthy human individuals. The study, taken as a whole, reports: The sampled material consisted only of blood, and tissue repertoires are likely to differ.

Under the authors' procedure: Filtering of immunoSEQ junctional sequences could not match full-length read filtering. Using immunoSEQ multiplex PCR, the repertoire was profiled, and TCRdb retains in-frame clones only, with some absent. The DNA gave D and trimming, while V, J and clone size come from that table. The sample consists of approximately 640,000 clones, less than 95% of them appearing once. This CDR3 region has 16 residues. CDR1 is MGHRA, CDR2 YSYEKL, per germline. Of note for this clone: Its antigen is currently unknown. One end of the junction varies from germline; a read error may be responsible.

This clonotype was obtained from a man aged 18 to 35 in good health. Some clones in this sample may be carry-over from other donors' samples. Source material: memory CD8+ T cells from PBMCs. Subset indicated: CD45RO+ cells pooled with CCR7-negative TemRA cells. This chain connects TRBV4-1 to TRBJ2-7; 8 nucleotides match TRBD2. The CDR3 DNA is TGCGCCAGCAGACAAGACATAGCGGGAAAAAGCTACGAGCAGTACTTC. Translating gives CASRQDIAGKSYEQYF.